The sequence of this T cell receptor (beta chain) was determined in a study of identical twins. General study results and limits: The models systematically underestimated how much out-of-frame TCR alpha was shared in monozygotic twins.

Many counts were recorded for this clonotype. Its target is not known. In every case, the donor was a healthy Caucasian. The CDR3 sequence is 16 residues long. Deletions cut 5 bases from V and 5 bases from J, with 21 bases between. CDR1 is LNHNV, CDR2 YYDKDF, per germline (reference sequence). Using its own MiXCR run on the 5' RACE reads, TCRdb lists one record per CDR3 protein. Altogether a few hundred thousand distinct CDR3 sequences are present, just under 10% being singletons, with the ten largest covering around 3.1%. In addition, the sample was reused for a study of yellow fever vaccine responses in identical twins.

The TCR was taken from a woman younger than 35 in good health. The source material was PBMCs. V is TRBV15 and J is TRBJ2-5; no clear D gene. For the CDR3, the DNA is TGTGCCACCAGCCTTATCAGGTTACTGTATTCGGAGACCCAGTACTTC. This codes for CATSLIRLLYSETQYF.